Presented here are 7 T cell receptor beta chains from one specimen sequenced in a study of T cell responses to AZD1222 COVID-19 vaccine. The data were produced by immunoSEQ multiplex PCR, yet TCRdb's version contains in-frame clones alone and is incomplete. Of some 160,000 clones in the sample, 85% to 95% were seen once. The starting material was peripheral blood, obtained on day 0 of AZD1222 vaccination. The receptors here all came from an adult in good health.

J is TRBJ1-2 and V is TRBV23-1, with D maybe TRBD1 (5 bases). TRBV23-1 is recorded as an ORF, its role being uncertain. This CDR3 has 17 residues. V was clipped by 0 bases and J by 2 bases, with 16 bases between them. The CDR3 loop is CASSQSERGGANYGYTF. The CDR3 DNA reads TGCGCCAGCAGTCAATCGGAGAGGGGTGGAGCCAACTATGGCTACACCTTC.

This clone was picked up one time. The gene calls are TRBV6-1 and TRBJ2-7; 7 nucleotides agree with TRBD1. The V gene's germline CDR1 is MNHNS and CDR2 SASEGT. V was clipped by 2 bases and J by 0 bases; unmatched bases: 4. The CDR3 runs to 15 residues. The CDR3 DNA follows: TGTGCCAGCAGTGAACGACAGGGCGTCTCCTACGAGCAGTACTTC. It specifies CASSERQGVSYEQYF.

The V call is TRBV24-1, the J call TRBJ2-2; D gene uncertain. Germline CDR1 is KGHDR and CDR2 is SFDVKD. The CDR3 loop spans 14 amino acids. V was pared by 2 bases and J by 0 bases, with 3 bases between. Here the CDR3 DNA reads TGTGCCACCAGTGATTGGGCGAACACCGGGGAGCTGTTTTTT. Amino acid sequence: CATSDWANTGELFF.

This chain connects TRBV7-9 to TRBJ1-3; 8 bases line up with TRBD1. The CDR3 consists of 17 residues. Trimming cost V 5 bases and J 0 bases; bases outside gene matches: 9. CDR1 and CDR2 from the germline V gene are SEHNR and FQNEAQ (reference sequence). The CDR3 spells CASSTSDREDSGNTIYF. The CDR3 DNA reads as TGTGCCAGCAGCACGTCGGACAGGGAAGACTCTGGAAACACCATATATTTT.

The chain recombines TRBV2 with TRBJ1-5, with a tentative D call TRBD1 (5 bases). The V end lost 8 bases, the J end lost 0 bases, and 5 bases lay between the germline ends. The CDR3 is 12 residues long. Germline CDR1 reads SNHLY; CDR2 reads FYNNEI. The chain's CDR3 is CASGGSNQPQHF. The DNA for the CDR3 is TGTGCCAGCGGGGGTAGCAATCAGCCCCAGCATTTT. The complete variable domain, with remaining parts taken from reference TRBV2 and TRBJ1-5, reads EPEVTQTPSHQVTQMGQEVILRCVPISNHLYFYWYRQILGQKVEFLVSFYNNEISEKSEIFDDQFSVERPDGSNFTLKIRSTKLEDSAMYFCASGGSNQPQHFGDGTRLSIL.

The chain links TRBV2 to TRBJ2-7; D may be TRBD2 (6 bases). The length of the CDR3 is 15 residues. The V gene's germline CDR1 is SNHLY and CDR2 FYNNEI. Trimming cost V 7 bases and J 0 bases, with 16 bases left between them. CDR3 protein: CASNPRRGISYEQYF. The CDR3 DNA is TGTGCCAGCAATCCACGGAGGGGAATCTCCTACGAGCAGTACTTC.

The chain couples TRBV7-9 to TRBJ2-7; D is ambiguous. CDR3 size: 12 residues. V was clipped by 5 bases and J by 4 bases, with 9 bases between them. Germline CDR1 and CDR2: SEHNR and FQNEAQ (reference sequence). CDR3 amino acids: CASSLNWYEQYF. The CDR3 DNA follows: TGTGCCAGCAGCCTCAACTGGTACGAGCAGTACTTC.